Below, one T cell receptor beta chain is given with its context. The antigen remains undetermined. Sequencing was performed with immunoSEQ multiplex PCR; in TCRdb, only in-frame clones are kept and a portion is missing. The table has about 36,000 clones, around 83% seen once. This entry is derived from a study of CD4 T cells in relation to SARS-CoV-2 and coronaviruses. Study-wide context: Median patient age was about 41 years, spanning 21 to 72 years.

Study-wide findings and caveats: Culture-expanded clones reflect memory recall rather than primary priming during culture.

Per germline, CDR1 KGHSH and CDR2 LQKENI. This CDR3 contains 14 residues. Trimming took off 3 bases at V and 1 base at J, with 8 bases between the two ends. This sequence originates from an adult with COVID-19. This chain uses TRBV18 with TRBJ2-3; TRBD2 is a possible D gene (6 bases). Sequencing used naive CD4+ T cells from PBMCs, cultured in vitro. Subset here: naive CD4+ T cells isolated by negative enrichment. The CDR3 region has the DNA TGTGCCAGCTCACCTGGAGGGGGCACAGATACGCAGTATTTT. This translates into CASSPGGGTDTQYF.